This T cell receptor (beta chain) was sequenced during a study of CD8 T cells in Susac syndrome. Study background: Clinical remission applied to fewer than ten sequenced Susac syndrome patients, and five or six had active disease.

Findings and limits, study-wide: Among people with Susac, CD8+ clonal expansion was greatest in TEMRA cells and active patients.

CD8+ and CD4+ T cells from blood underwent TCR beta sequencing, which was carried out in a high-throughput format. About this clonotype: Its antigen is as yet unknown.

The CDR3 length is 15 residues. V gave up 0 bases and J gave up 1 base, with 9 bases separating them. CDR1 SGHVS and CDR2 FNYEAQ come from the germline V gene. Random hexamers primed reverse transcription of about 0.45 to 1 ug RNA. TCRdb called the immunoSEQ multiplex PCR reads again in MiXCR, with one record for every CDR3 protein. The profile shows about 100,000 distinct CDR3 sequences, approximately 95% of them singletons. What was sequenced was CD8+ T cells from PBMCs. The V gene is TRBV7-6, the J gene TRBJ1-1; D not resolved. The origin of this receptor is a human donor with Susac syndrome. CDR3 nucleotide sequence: TGTGCCAGCAGCTTAGCCACCGACGGGAACACTGAAGCTTTCTTT. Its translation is CASSLATDGNTEAFF.